This T cell receptor (beta chain) was sequenced for a study of T cells in Graves' hyperthyroidism and ophthalmopathy. This clonotype was seen at least ten times. Germline V gives CDR1 DFQATT, CDR2 SNEGSKA (reference sequence). Trimming stripped 2 bases from V and 4 bases from J, with 12 bases between. The CDR3 has 14 amino acids. From RNA transcripts, TCR beta CDR3 regions were amplified. A set of HTBI primers served as the primers for a first-round RT-PCR of the TCR CDR3. One entry per CDR3 protein, called by TCRdb with MiXCR from the multiplex PCR reads. Here the sample spans over 450,000 distinct CDR3 sequences, 17% being singletons.

V usage is TRBV20-1 and J usage is TRBJ2-1; the D is unclear. Material: blood. The TCR sequence derives from a woman aged 18-29 years with Graves' ophthalmopathy. As DNA, the CDR3 is TGCAGTGCTAGAATGGGTGAGGCATACAATGAGCAGTTCTTC. It is translated as CSARMGEAYNEQFF.